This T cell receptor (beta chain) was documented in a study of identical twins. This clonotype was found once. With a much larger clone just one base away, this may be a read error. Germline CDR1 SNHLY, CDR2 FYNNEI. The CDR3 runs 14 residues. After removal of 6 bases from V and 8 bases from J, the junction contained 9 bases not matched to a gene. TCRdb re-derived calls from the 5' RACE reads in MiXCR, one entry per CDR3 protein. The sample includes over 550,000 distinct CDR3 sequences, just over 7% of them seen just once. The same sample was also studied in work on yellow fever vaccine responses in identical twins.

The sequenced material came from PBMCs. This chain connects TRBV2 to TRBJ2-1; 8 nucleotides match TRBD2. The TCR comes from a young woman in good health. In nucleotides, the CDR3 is TGTGCCAGCAGCGCCGGGACTAGTGTGTATGAGCAGTTCTTC. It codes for CASSAGTSVYEQFF. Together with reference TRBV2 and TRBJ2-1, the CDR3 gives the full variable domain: EPEVTQTPSHQVTQMGQEVILRCVPISNHLYFYWYRQILGQKVEFLVSFYNNEISEKSEIFDDQFSVERPDGSNFTLKIRSTKLEDSAMYFCASSAGTSVYEQFFGPGTRLTVL.